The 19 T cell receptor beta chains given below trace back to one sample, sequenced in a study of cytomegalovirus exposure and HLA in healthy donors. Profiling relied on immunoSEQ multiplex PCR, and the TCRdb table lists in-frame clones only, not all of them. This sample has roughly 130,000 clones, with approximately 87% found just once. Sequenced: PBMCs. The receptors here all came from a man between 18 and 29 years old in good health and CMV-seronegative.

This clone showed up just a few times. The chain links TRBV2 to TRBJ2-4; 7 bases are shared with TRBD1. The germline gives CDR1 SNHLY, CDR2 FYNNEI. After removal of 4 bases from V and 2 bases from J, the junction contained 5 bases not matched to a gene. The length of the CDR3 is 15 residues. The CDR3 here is CASSATGLTKNIQYF. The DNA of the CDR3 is TGTGCCAGCAGTGCGACAGGGTTAACCAAAAACATTCAGTACTTC.

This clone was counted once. CDR3 nucleotide sequence: TGTGCCAGCAGGACAGGGTGGAATCAGCCCCAGCATTTT. Translation gives CASRTGWNQPQHF. The chain carries TRBV28 and TRBJ1-5; 7 positions agree with TRBD1. The trim removed 6 bases at V and 4 bases at J, leaving 3 bases unmatched. Germline V CDR1 and CDR2: MDHEN, SYDVKM. This CDR3 spans 13 amino acids. The whole variable domain, filled in from reference TRBV28 and TRBJ1-5, reads DVKVTQSSRYLVKRTGEKVFLECVQDMDHENMFWYRQDPGLGLRLIYFSYDVKMKEKGDIPEGYSVSREKKERFSLILESASTNQTSMYLCASRTGWNQPQHFGDGTRLSIL.

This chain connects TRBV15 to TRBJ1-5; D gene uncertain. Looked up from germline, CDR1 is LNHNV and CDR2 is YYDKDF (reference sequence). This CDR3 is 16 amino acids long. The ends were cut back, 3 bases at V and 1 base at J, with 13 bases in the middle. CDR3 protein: CATSSLEERSNQPQHF. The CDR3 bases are TGTGCCACCAGCAGCCTGGAGGAGAGGAGCAATCAGCCCCAGCATTTT.

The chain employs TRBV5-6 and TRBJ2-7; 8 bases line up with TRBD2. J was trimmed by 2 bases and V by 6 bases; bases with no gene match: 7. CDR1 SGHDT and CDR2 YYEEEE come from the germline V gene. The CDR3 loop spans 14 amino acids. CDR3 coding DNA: TGTGCCAGCACCTCGGGACTAGGGACCTACGAGCAGTACTTC. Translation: CASTSGLGTYEQYF. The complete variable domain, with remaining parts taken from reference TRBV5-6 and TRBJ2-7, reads DAGVTQSPTHLIKTRGQQVTLRCSPKSGHDTVSWYQQALGQGPQFIFQYYEEEERQRGNFPDRFSGHQFPNYSSELNVNALLLGDSALYLCASTSGLGTYEQYFGPGTRLTVT.

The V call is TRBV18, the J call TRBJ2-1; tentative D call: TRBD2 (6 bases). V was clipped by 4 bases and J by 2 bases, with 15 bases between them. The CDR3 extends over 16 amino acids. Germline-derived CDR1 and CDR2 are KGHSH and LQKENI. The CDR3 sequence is CASSQTGVLAYNEQFF. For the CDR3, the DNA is TGTGCCAGCTCACAAACGGGGGTCCTTGCCTACAATGAGCAGTTCTTC.

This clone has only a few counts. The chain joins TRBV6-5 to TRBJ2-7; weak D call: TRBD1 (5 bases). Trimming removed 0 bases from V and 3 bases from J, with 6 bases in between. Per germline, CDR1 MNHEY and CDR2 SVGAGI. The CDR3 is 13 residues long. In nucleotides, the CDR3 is TGTGCCAGCAGTTACTCTCAGGGCTACGAGCAGTACTTC. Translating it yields CASSYSQGYEQYF.

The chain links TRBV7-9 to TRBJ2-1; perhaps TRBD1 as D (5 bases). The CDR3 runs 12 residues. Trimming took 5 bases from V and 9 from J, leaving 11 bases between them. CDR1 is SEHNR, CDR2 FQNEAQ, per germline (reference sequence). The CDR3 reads CASSPLQVEQFF. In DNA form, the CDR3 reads TGTGCCAGCAGCCCCTTACAGGTTGAGCAGTTCTTC.

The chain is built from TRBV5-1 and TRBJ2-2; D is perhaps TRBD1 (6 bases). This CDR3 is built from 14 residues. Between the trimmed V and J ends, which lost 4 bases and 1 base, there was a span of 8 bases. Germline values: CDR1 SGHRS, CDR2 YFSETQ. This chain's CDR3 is CASSLGQNTGELFF. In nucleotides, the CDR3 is TGCGCCAGCAGCCTGGGACAGAACACCGGGGAGCTGTTTTTT.

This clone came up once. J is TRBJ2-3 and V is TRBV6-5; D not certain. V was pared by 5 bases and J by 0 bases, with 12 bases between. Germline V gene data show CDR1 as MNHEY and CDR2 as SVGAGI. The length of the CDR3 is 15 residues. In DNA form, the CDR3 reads TGTGCCAGCAGTCCCACAGTGACAAGCACAGATACGCAGTATTTT. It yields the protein CASSPTVTSTDTQYF.

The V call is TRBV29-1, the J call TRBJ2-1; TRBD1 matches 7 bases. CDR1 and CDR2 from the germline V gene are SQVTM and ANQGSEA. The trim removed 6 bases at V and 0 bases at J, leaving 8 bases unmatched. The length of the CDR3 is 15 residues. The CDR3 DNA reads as TGCAGCGTCGGAACACAGGGGAGCTCCTACAATGAGCAGTTCTTC. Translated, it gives CSVGTQGSSYNEQFF.

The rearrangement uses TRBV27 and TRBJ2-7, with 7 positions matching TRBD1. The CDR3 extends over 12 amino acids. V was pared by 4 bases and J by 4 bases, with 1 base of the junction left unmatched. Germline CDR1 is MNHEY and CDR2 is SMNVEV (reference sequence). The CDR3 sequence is CASSSQGYEQYF. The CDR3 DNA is TGTGCCAGCAGTTCACAGGGGTACGAGCAGTACTTC.

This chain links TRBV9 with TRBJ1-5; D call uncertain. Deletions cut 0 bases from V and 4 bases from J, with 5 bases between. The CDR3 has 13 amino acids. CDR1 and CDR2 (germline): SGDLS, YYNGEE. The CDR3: CASSVDGNQPQHF. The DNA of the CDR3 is TGTGCCAGCAGCGTAGACGGGAATCAGCCCCAGCATTTT.

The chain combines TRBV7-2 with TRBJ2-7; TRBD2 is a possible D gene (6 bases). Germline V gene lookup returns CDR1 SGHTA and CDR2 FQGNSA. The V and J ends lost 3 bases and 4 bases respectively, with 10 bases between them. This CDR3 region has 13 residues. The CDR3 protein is CASSFPGVYEQYF. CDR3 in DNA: TGTGCCAGCAGCTTTCCGGGAGTGTACGAGCAGTACTTC.

CDR3 DNA: TGTGCCAGCAGTCACCAGGGGGCCCTAAACATTCAGTACTTC. Amino acid sequence: CASSHQGALNIQYF. The rearrangement uses TRBV7-2 and TRBJ2-4; 8 bases are shared with TRBD1. The V segment lost 6 bases and the J segment 6 bases; nucleotides outside the gene matches: 7. Germline lookup yields CDR1 SGHTA and CDR2 FQGNSA. The CDR3 is made up of 14 amino acids.

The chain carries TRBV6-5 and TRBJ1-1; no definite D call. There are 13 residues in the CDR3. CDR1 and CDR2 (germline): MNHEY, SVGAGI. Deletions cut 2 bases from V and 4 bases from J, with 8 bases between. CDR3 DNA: TGTGCCAGCAGTTACGGGCAGATCACTGAAGCTTTCTTT. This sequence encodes CASSYGQITEAFF.

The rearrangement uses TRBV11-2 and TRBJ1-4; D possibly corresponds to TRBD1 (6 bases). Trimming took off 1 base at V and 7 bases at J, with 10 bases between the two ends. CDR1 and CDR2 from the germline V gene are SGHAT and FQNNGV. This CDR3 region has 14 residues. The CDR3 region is CASSLGQGSEKLFF. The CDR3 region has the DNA TGTGCCAGCAGCTTAGGGCAGGGGAGTGAAAAACTGTTTTTT.

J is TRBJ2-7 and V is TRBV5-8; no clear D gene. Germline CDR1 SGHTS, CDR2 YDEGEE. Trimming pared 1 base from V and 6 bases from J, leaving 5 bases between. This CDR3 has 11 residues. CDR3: CASSLTAEQYF. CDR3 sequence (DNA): TGTGCCAGCAGCTTGACAGCCGAGCAGTACTTC.

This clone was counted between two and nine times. The CDR3 nucleotides are TGCAGCGTTGCCCCTAGTAGCGGGTACAATGAGCAGTTCTTC. Its translation is CSVAPSSGYNEQFF. The chain employs TRBV29-1 and TRBJ2-1, with 7 nucleotides matching TRBD2. The CDR3 length is 14 residues. V trimming: 4 bases; J trimming: 4 bases; junction bases outside the gene matches: 7. The germline V gene encodes CDR1 SQVTM and CDR2 ANQGSEA.

The CDR3: CSVGGEGGAGANVLTF. The CDR3 DNA reads as TGCAGCGTTGGGGGCGAGGGCGGGGCTGGGGCCAACGTCCTGACTTTC. This chain links TRBV29-1 with TRBJ2-6; perhaps TRBD2 as D (6 bases). The CDR3 consists of 16 residues. Germline V gives CDR1 SQVTM, CDR2 ANQGSEA. V was shortened by 4 bases and J by 2 bases, with 15 bases between the two germline ends.